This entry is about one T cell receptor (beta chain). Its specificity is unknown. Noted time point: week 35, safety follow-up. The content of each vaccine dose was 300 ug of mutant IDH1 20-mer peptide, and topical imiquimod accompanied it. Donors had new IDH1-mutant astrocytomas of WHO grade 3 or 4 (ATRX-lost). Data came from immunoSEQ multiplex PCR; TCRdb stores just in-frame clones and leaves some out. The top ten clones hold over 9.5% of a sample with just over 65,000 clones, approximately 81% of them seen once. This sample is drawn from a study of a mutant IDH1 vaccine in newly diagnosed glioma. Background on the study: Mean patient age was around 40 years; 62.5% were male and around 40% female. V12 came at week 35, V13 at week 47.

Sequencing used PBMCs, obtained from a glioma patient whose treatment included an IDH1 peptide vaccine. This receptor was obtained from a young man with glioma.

The CDR3 reads CASSSGQRNTEAFF. In DNA, the CDR3 is TGTGCCAGCAGCTCGGGACAGAGAAACACTGAAGCTTTCTTT. V gene TRBV5-4 combines with J gene TRBJ1-1, with TRBD1 matching over 7 bases. Trimming cost V 3 bases and J 2 bases; bases outside gene matches: 4. CDR1 is SGHNT and CDR2 is YYREEE in the germline V gene (reference sequence). The CDR3 sequence is 14 residues long. Full variable domain (remainder filled in from reference TRBV5-4 and TRBJ1-1): ETGVTQSPTHLIKTRGQQVTLRCSSQSGHNTVSWYQQALGQGPQFIFQYYREEENGRGNFPPRFSGLQFPNYSSELNVNALELDDSALYLCASSSGQRNTEAFFGQGTRLTVV.